Below, 24 T cell receptor beta chains from the same sample are listed, as sequenced in a study of long-term antiretroviral therapy in people with HIV. Researchers ran immunoSEQ v3.0 at survey level. Here immunoSEQ multiplex PCR was the method, and the copy in TCRdb shows in-frame clones only, minus some. The table shows about 23,000 clones, with about 88% occurring only once. Source: unsorted PBMCs, taken 0.6 years after starting antiretroviral therapy. Every receptor here comes from a man in his sixties with HIV.

This chain uses TRBV5-4 with TRBJ2-2; no clear D gene. The length of the CDR3 is 14 residues. Trimming pared 0 bases from V and 4 bases from J, leaving 7 bases between. Germline assignment: CDR1 SGHNT and CDR2 YYREEE (reference sequence). DNA for the CDR3: TGTGCCAGCAGCTTGGGTGGGTTCACCGGGGAGCTGTTTTTT. The encoded protein is CASSLGGFTGELFF.

V usage is TRBV9 and J usage is TRBJ1-1; the match to TRBD1 covers 9 bases. The CDR3 contains 15 residues. Unmatched junction bases numbered 8, after V lost 4 bases and J lost 4 bases. The germline CDR1 and CDR2 sequences are SGDLS and YYNGEE. The CDR3 nucleotides read TGTGCCAGCAGCCTATCTCAGACAGGGGGCACTGAAGCTTTCTTT. It encodes CASSLSQTGGTEAFF.

CDR3 sequence: CASRNEGYAGELFF. CDR3 DNA sequence: TGTGCCAGCAGGAATGAAGGGTATGCCGGGGAGCTGTTTTTT. The chain joins TRBV2 to TRBJ2-2; no firm D call. This CDR3 contains 14 residues. With 6 bases removed from V and 6 bases from J, the gap between germline ends came to 14 bases. From germline, CDR1 is SNHLY and CDR2 FYNNEI.

This clone was seen once. J is TRBJ2-1 and V is TRBV10-2; 10 bases are a match to TRBD2. The V gene's germline CDR1 is WSHSY and CDR2 SAAADI. V was clipped by 8 bases and J by 0 bases; unmatched bases: 7. This CDR3 has 16 amino acids. The CDR3 spells CASQSSGGRSYNEQFF. In nucleotides, the CDR3 is TGCGCCAGCCAATCTAGCGGGGGCCGCTCCTACAATGAGCAGTTCTTC.

The V call is TRBV27, the J call TRBJ2-4; 8 nucleotides match TRBD1. The germline V gene has CDR1 MNHEY and CDR2 SMNVEV (reference sequence). This CDR3 has 13 amino acids. V was pared by 6 bases and J by 6 bases, with 4 bases of the junction left unmatched. The CDR3 coding sequence is TGTGCCAGCAGCGGACAGGGCACAAACATTCAGTACTTC. Translating gives CASSGQGTNIQYF.

The chain recombines TRBV7-8 with TRBJ1-1; 7 bases are shared with TRBD1. The length of the CDR3 is 12 residues. CDR1 and CDR2 (germline): SGHVS, FQNEAQ. Trimming cost V 3 bases and J 8 bases; bases outside gene matches: 3. CDR3: CASSFDRVEAFF. CDR3 DNA: TGTGCCAGCAGCTTCGACAGGGTAGAAGCTTTCTTT.

The J gene is TRBJ1-3, the V gene TRBV5-4; D possibly corresponds to TRBD1 (6 bases). The length of the CDR3 is 13 residues. Germline V gene sequence: CDR1 SGHNT, CDR2 YYREEE (reference sequence). V was cut by 4 bases and J by 4 bases, with 9 bases left in between. The CDR3 loop reads CASSPGTGNTIYF. The CDR3 DNA is TGTGCCAGCAGCCCCGGGACAGGAAACACCATATATTTT. The whole variable domain, filled in from reference TRBV5-4 and TRBJ1-3, reads ETGVTQSPTHLIKTRGQQVTLRCSSQSGHNTVSWYQQALGQGPQFIFQYYREEENGRGNFPPRFSGLQFPNYSSELNVNALELDDSALYLCASSPGTGNTIYFGEGSWLTVV.

The chain carries TRBV30 and TRBJ2-1, with D hard to call. The germline V gene encodes CDR1 GTSNPN and CDR2 SVGIG (reference sequence). Deletions cut 5 bases from V and 8 bases from J, with 16 bases between. This CDR3 comprises 13 residues. The CDR3 protein is CAWYSNHDHEQFF. The CDR3 DNA follows: TGTGCCTGGTACTCCAACCACGACCATGAGCAGTTCTTC.

In its sample, this clone was seen once. The rearrangement links TRBV28 to TRBJ1-6; the D gene is possibly TRBD1 (5 bases). V lost 8 bases and J 7 bases, leaving 15 bases between the germline ends. This CDR3 is built from 14 residues. CDR1 and CDR2 from the germline V gene are MDHEN and SYDVKM. This CDR3 reads CASGVFRDNSPLHF. Written as DNA, the CDR3 is TGTGCCAGCGGGGTGTTCAGGGACAATTCACCCCTCCACTTT.

This chain uses TRBV30 with TRBJ2-2; possibly TRBD2 for D (6 bases). Germline values: CDR1 GTSNPN, CDR2 SVGIG (reference sequence). The V end lost 4 bases, the J end lost 3 bases, and 12 bases lay between the germline ends. This CDR3 has 14 amino acids. CDR3: CAWKGLNYTGELFF. The DNA for the CDR3 is TGTGCCTGGAAGGGACTCAACTACACCGGGGAGCTGTTTTTT.

The V gene is TRBV9, the J gene TRBJ1-1; D gene unclear. The germline V gene has CDR1 SGDLS and CDR2 YYNGEE. The V end lost 4 bases, the J end lost 3 bases, and 16 bases lay between the germline ends. CDR3 length: 15 residues. CDR3 loop: CASSPRAPFYTEAFF. CDR3 DNA: TGTGCCAGCAGCCCAAGAGCCCCTTTTTACACTGAAGCTTTCTTT.

V and J are TRBV28 and TRBJ2-4; D may be TRBD1 (6 bases). The CDR3 covers 14 residues. V gave up 5 bases and J gave up 6 bases, with 14 bases separating them. The germline gives CDR1 MDHEN, CDR2 SYDVKM. CDR3: CASSTTGTRNIQYF. CDR3 in DNA: TGTGCCAGCAGTACCACAGGGACGCGAAACATTCAGTACTTC. Filled out from reference TRBV28 and TRBJ2-4, the complete variable domain reads DVKVTQSSRYLVKRTGEKVFLECVQDMDHENMFWYRQDPGLGLRLIYFSYDVKMKEKGDIPEGYSVSREKKERFSLILESASTNQTSMYLCASSTTGTRNIQYFGAGTRLSVL.

The gene calls are TRBV27 and TRBJ2-7; 13 bases match TRBD2. Germline loops: CDR1 MNHEY, CDR2 SMNVEV (reference sequence). This CDR3 region has 20 residues. V shed 0 bases and J 0 bases; nucleotides not matched to a gene: 11. CDR3 amino acids: CASSLSLTSGRFLSSYEQYF. In nucleotides, the CDR3 is TGTGCCAGCAGTTTATCGTTGACTAGCGGGAGGTTTTTATCCTCCTACGAGCAGTACTTC.

The chain uses TRBV9 and TRBJ1-2, with D tentatively TRBD1 (5 bases). This CDR3 has 14 amino acids. Looked up from germline, CDR1 is SGDLS and CDR2 is YYNGEE. Trimming left V 0 bases short and J 4 bases short, with 10 bases between. CDR3 nucleotides: TGTGCCAGCAGCGTAGGGGGGATCCTCTATGGCTACACCTTC. This sequence encodes CASSVGGILYGYTF. Full variable domain (missing parts from reference TRBV9 and TRBJ1-2): DSGVTQTPKHLITATGQRVTLRCSPRSGDLSVYWYQQSLDQGLQFLIQYYNGEERAKGNILERFSAQQFPDLHSELNLSSLELGDSALYFCASSVGGILYGYTFGSGTRLTVV.

Only one count was recorded for this clone. The rearrangement uses TRBV5-5 and TRBJ2-3; D is unclear. This CDR3 is 12 amino acids long. The V end lost 2 bases, the J end lost 3 bases, and 4 bases lay between the germline ends. Looked up from germline, CDR1 is SGHKS and CDR2 is YYEKEE (reference sequence). The CDR3 loop reads CASSLATDTQYF. CDR3 DNA sequence: TGTGCCAGCAGCTTAGCGACAGATACGCAGTATTTT.

The rearrangement uses TRBV18 and TRBJ2-1; a weak D match, TRBD1 (6 bases). V was shortened by 5 bases and J by 5 bases, with 10 bases between the two germline ends. CDR1 and CDR2 from the germline V gene are KGHSH and LQKENI. CDR3 size: 13 residues. CDR3 nucleotide sequence: TGTGCCAGCTCAGCGGACAGAAACAATGAGCAGTTCTTC. The encoded protein is CASSADRNNEQFF.

The count of this clone is one. This chain connects TRBV7-2 to TRBJ2-1, with D unresolved. The CDR3 loop spans 16 amino acids. The germline V and J ends were trimmed by 4 bases and 0 bases, with 13 bases remaining between them. Per the germline V gene, CDR1 is SGHTA and CDR2 is FQGNSA. This CDR3 is CASSSRRDSSYNEQFF. Here the CDR3 DNA reads TGTGCCAGCAGCTCACGGAGAGATAGCTCCTACAATGAGCAGTTCTTC.

This rearrangement joins TRBV6-1 to TRBJ1-3; 10 positions match TRBD1. Germline V CDR1 and CDR2: MNHNS, SASEGT. With V trimmed by 7 bases and J by 2 bases, 5 bases remained unmatched. CDR3 length: 15 amino acids. This chain's CDR3 is CASTRTGGPGNTIYF. The CDR3 bases are TGTGCCAGCACCCGGACAGGGGGTCCTGGAAACACCATATATTTT.

This chain joins TRBV6-5 and TRBJ2-7; a possible D gene is TRBD1 (6 bases). Trimming removed 2 bases from V and 5 bases from J, with 10 bases in between. Germline V lookup: CDR1 MNHEY, CDR2 SVGAGI. This CDR3 comprises 13 residues. The CDR3 is CASSYSRDNEQYF. DNA for the CDR3: TGTGCCAGCAGTTACAGTCGGGACAACGAGCAGTACTTC.

The chain carries TRBV7-8 and TRBJ1-5; D unresolved. The length of the CDR3 is 13 residues. Per germline, CDR1 SGHVS and CDR2 FQNEAQ. V lost 0 bases and J 15 bases, leaving 15 bases between the germline ends. The CDR3 reads CASSLAVPGPRHF. CDR3 coding DNA: TGTGCCAGCAGCTTAGCGGTACCGGGCCCAAGGCATTTT.

This clone was picked up one time. The chain links TRBV15 to TRBJ2-2; TRBD1 matches 7 bases. The CDR3 has 15 amino acids. Germline-derived CDR1 and CDR2 are LNHNV and YYDKDF (reference sequence). The V segment lost 2 bases and the J segment 6 bases; nucleotides outside the gene matches: 6. The CDR3 sequence: CATSRRQGDAGELFF. CDR3 nucleotides: TGTGCCACCAGCAGAAGACAGGGTGATGCCGGGGAGCTGTTTTTT.

V is TRBV27 and J is TRBJ1-1, with D possibly matching TRBD1 (5 bases). This CDR3 spans 13 amino acids. Germline values: CDR1 MNHEY, CDR2 SMNVEV (reference sequence). Trimming removed 2 bases at V and 4 bases at J, with 8 bases between. CDR3: CASSLGGGTEAFF. CDR3 bases: TGTGCCAGCAGTTTAGGCGGGGGCACTGAAGCTTTCTTT.

V and J are TRBV6-6 and TRBJ1-4; tentative D call: TRBD1 (5 bases). Per the germline V gene, CDR1 is MNHNY and CDR2 is SVGAGI (reference sequence). The CDR3 covers 16 residues. Trimming took 0 bases from V and 8 from J, leaving 16 bases between them. The CDR3 DNA is TGTGCCAGCAGTTACTCCCTCGGCGTCGGGACCGAAAAACTGTTTTTT. This encodes CASSYSLGVGTEKLFF.

The chain links TRBV9 to TRBJ2-7; no reliable D call. This CDR3 has 15 residues. V dropped 0 bases and J dropped 2 bases, with 12 bases sitting between them. Germline values: CDR1 SGDLS, CDR2 YYNGEE. CDR3 bases: TGTGCCAGCAGCGTAGGAAGGCAGGCCACCTACGAGCAGTACTTC. Encoded protein: CASSVGRQATYEQYF.